This T cell receptor beta chain is drawn from a study of blood T cell repertoires in COVID-19 (dated by TCRdb to 2020 to 2021). Regarding the research as a whole: The collaborator samples originated in the United States, Italy and Spain and spanned the acute and convalescent phases of COVID-19. The prospective study material was composed of cDNA or gDNA derived from T cells, B-cell-depleted T cells, or PBMCs. Deeply sampled blood TCRbeta repertoires from subjects exposed to, actively infected with, or recovered from COVID-19 were included in the dataset. A freely available public database, intended as a resource for researchers studying the immune response to SARS-CoV-2, is where the repertoires were released. Samples came from the ongoing ImmuneRACE study (first 160 participants) plus 1,254 subjects from 6 global collaborators. A de-identified subject ID, COVID-19 status, age in years and sex were almost always included in the sample metadata. Where HLA class I and class II types were available, the types were taken from metadata supplied by the sample provider, not from assay-based typing.

Beyond this particular receptor, the publication reports: How much clinical and demographic metadata was included differed by source and by participant, and the metadata was provided uncurated.

Whole blood was collected in K2EDTA tubes by collaborating institutions according to the institutions' own protocols. For TCRbeta analysis, collaborator samples were shipped as frozen whole blood, as isolated PBMCs, or as DNA extracted from either sample type. According to the germline V gene, CDR1 reads SGHTA and CDR2 reads FQGTGA. The germline V and J ends show losses of 9 bases and 5 bases respectively, and no gene match explains 14 bases of the junction. Counted from cysteine to phenylalanine, this CDR3 has 15 amino acids. Here the CDR3 DNA is all that survives: 45 bases in frame from base 1. TCRbeta CDR3 regions were amplified from genomic DNA by means of the immunoSEQ Assay, a bias-controlled multiplex PCR. From the authors' description of their analysis: The number of nucleated cells in each sample was estimated from the amplification of reference gene primers within the assay. To quantify the absolute abundance of each unique TCRbeta CDR3 rearrangement, sequence reads were collapsed and filtered. For each sample, productive Simpson clonality was calculated as the square root of Simpson's diversity index across productive rearrangements. TCRdb carries this immuneACCESS record with in-frame sequences only. Its versions omit some clonotypes, under half of them owing to an unresolved V gene in the studies checked, with the rest unexplained. V and J calls and clone size are as listed in that table; D and trimming were resolved from the DNA. For this sample there are 90,000 to 130,000 clones; around four fifths appear just once. In total, the top ten clones hold 15% to 20% of the sample.

Of note for this clone: Its antigen remains unidentified. No quality values exist for individual bases; no much larger clone is one base distant.

Sample: peripheral blood. The source is a woman aged 60-70 years with acute or convalescent COVID-19. Here the chain combines TRBV7-3 and TRBJ2-5, with 8 bases matching TRBD2. CDR3 region: CARSSGGPEEETQYF. The nucleotide sequence reads TGTGCCAGGAGCAGCGGGGGCCCGGAGGAGGAGACCCAGTACTTC.